The T cell receptor beta chain described here comes from a study of shared clonotypes between healthy human individuals. Whole-study results and caveats: Apart from blood, nothing was sampled; tissue repertoires likely differ.

For this clone: As yet, its antigen is unknown.

Assay execution proceeded at the deep level. Unsorted PBMC DNA underwent sequencing on ten immunoSEQ deep assay plates. TCRdb keeps only in-frame clones here, not all; method: immunoSEQ multiplex PCR. The table has more than 400,000 clones, over 70% seen once. CDR3 length equals 17 residues. Germline loops: CDR1 SGHAT, CDR2 FQNNGV. V lost 5 bases and J lost 4; bases outside the gene matches: 7. The sample taken for sequencing was PBMCs. The sequence was obtained from a woman aged 40 to 55 in good health. Some clones in this sample may be carry-over from other donors' samples. The gene calls are TRBV11-2 and TRBJ2-3; 15 bases align to TRBD2. CDR3 sequence: CASSPRTSGRGADTQYF. CDR3 DNA: TGTGCCAGCAGCCCCAGGACTAGCGGGAGGGGTGCAGATACGCAGTATTTT.